The 3 T cell receptor beta chains presented below share a single source sample, sequenced in a study of response to subunit inactivated influenza vaccine. TCRdb recomputed calls from the RT-PCR reads with MiXCR, one row per CDR3 protein. The sample carries roughly 460,000 distinct CDR3 sequences, about a tenth recorded once. The sample here was PBMCs from blood, taken roughly 6 weeks after vaccination. The receptors derive from a man aged 50 to 60 who received an inactivated influenza vaccine.

This clonotype appeared many times. As DNA, the CDR3 is TGCAGCGTTGAAGTAGTGGGGACAGGGACGAAGGACGAGCAGTACTTC. The encoded protein is CSVEVVGTGTKDEQYF. The chain uses TRBV29-1 and TRBJ2-7; 9 bases fit TRBD1. The germline V gene has CDR1 SQVTM and CDR2 ANQGSEA. The J segment lost 5 bases and the V segment lost 1 base, leaving 12 bases of the junction unmatched. This CDR3 region has 16 residues.

This clonotype turned up a few times. The J gene is TRBJ2-6, the V gene TRBV29-1, with D possibly TRBD1 on 5 matching bases. Per germline, CDR1 SQVTM and CDR2 ANQGSEA. The CDR3 sequence is 15 residues long. The ends were cut back, 5 bases at V and 4 bases at J, with 15 bases in the middle. The CDR3: CSVMTGANGANVLTF. CDR3 DNA sequence: TGCAGCGTTATGACTGGGGCGAACGGGGCCAACGTCCTGACTTTC.

This clonotype has more than one count but fewer than ten. The V gene is TRBV6-2 or TRBV6-3, the J gene TRBJ2-7; D gene uncertain. Per germline, CDR1 MNHEY and CDR2 SVGEGT. V dropped 0 bases and J dropped 6 bases, with 6 bases sitting between them. CDR3 size: 12 residues. CDR3 sequence reads: CASSYSVSEQYF. The CDR3 DNA sequence: TGTGCCAGCAGTTACTCGGTCTCCGAGCAGTACTTC.